These 5 T cell receptor beta chains originate from one sample sequenced in a study of blood T cell repertoires in COVID-19 (dated by TCRdb to 2018 to 2021). To prepare the library, the immunoSEQ multiplex PCR assay was applied. As stored in TCRdb, this immuneACCESS dataset retains in-frame rearrangements with V and J assigned. A fraction of the clones does not appear; measured against another copy, unresolved V genes explain less than half of the discrepancy, and the remainder lacks a known reason. This sample holds some 270,000 clones; roughly nine tenths were observed only once. The top ten hold under 2.5% of the sample. Sequenced: PBMCs or T cells enriched from blood (not recorded which). These receptors were obtained from a woman aged 55-69 years who had recovered from COVID-19.

This clone was detected only once. V usage is TRBV12-5 and J usage is TRBJ2-1; no reliable D call. Trimming removed 9 bases at V and 4 bases at J, with 10 bases between. Germline CDR1 reads LGHNT; CDR2 reads FRNRAP. The CDR3 extends over 12 amino acids. The CDR3 reads CARRLPYNEQFF. The CDR3, as DNA: TGTGCTAGGCGTCTTCCTTACAATGAGCAGTTCTTC.

The V call is TRBV10-3, the J call TRBJ2-1, with 7 bases identical to TRBD1. Germline V lookup: CDR1 ENHRY, CDR2 SYGVKD. With V trimmed by 6 bases and J by 7 bases, 18 bases remained unmatched. This CDR3 is 17 amino acids long. CDR3 protein: CAISGTFPGQRENEQFF. DNA of the CDR3: TGTGCCATCAGCGGTACTTTTCCGGGACAGAGGGAGAATGAGCAGTTCTTC.

The V gene is TRBV5-6, the J gene TRBJ2-7; 7 bases agree with TRBD2. Germline-derived CDR1 and CDR2 are SGHDT and YYEEEE. The CDR3 is 15 residues long. With V trimmed by 2 bases and J by 4 bases, 9 bases remained unmatched. CDR3 sequence: CASSFLAGARYEQYF. CDR3 nucleotides: TGTGCCAGCAGCTTCCTTGCGGGAGCGAGATACGAGCAGTACTTC.

The V gene is TRBV6-5, the J gene TRBJ1-1; the D is unclear. The CDR3 extends over 15 amino acids. Germline lookup yields CDR1 MNHEY and CDR2 SVGAGI. V was pared by 2 bases and J by 5 bases, with 15 bases between. The CDR3 protein is CASSYPGRSRTEAFF. CDR3 bases: TGTGCCAGCAGTTACCCCGGGAGGAGTAGAACTGAAGCTTTCTTT.

The genes are TRBV5-4 and TRBJ2-2; 7 nucleotides match TRBD2. CDR1 is SGHNT, CDR2 YYREEE, per germline (reference sequence). J lost 7 bases, V lost 0 bases, and 6 bases had no gene match. This CDR3 region has 15 residues. The CDR3 DNA sequence: TGTGCCAGCAGCTTGGTGGCTAGCGGAGACGGGGAGCTGTTTTTT. Protein sequence: CASSLVASGDGELFF.